This TCR beta chain was obtained from a study of T cell changes during pregnancy in multiple sclerosis. TCRdb keeps only in-frame clones here, not all; method: immunoSEQ multiplex PCR. The profile shows approximately 99,000 clones, approximately 90% of them singletons. With 6 bases clipped from V and 5 bases from J, the junction kept 6 bases outside the gene matches. CDR1 and CDR2 (germline): LNHDA, SQIVND (reference sequence). The CDR3 runs 15 residues. Sequencing was performed on peripheral blood, taken in the second trimester of pregnancy. This TCR came from a female donor in good health, enrolled as a control in a pregnancy study. The V and J genes are TRBV19 and TRBJ1-6; 8 nucleotides agree with TRBD1. This chain's CDR3 is CASRIRQGNNSPLHF. The CDR3 coding sequence is TGTGCCAGTAGGATAAGACAGGGGAATAATTCACCCCTCCACTTT.